The 27 T cell receptor beta chains below all came from one sample that was sequenced in a study of blood T cells in healthy people across ages. Using a J-beta primer mix together with a sample-barcoded 5' primer, a second PCR was run for 7 to 11 cycles. TCRdb fed the 5' RACE reads into MiXCR, producing one record per CDR3 protein. Among fewer than 900,000 distinct CDR3 sequences listed, approximately 39% were seen once. Sequencing was performed on blood. The receptor set was obtained from a woman in her sixties in good health.

This clonotype was observed a handful of times. This chain links TRBV12-3 or TRBV12-4 with TRBJ2-1; 9 positions match TRBD2. The J call may be in error: the DNA end matches TRBJ2-7 better. The CDR3 totals 15 residues. The CDR3 spells CASSSTSGSYNEQYF. The CDR3, as DNA: TGTGCCAGCAGCTCGACTAGCGGTTCCTACAATGAGCAGTACTTC.

About this clonotype itself: This may stem from a read error, because a much larger clone lies one nucleotide away. V and J are TRBV12-3 or TRBV12-4 and TRBJ2-7; tentative D call: TRBD2 (7 bases). CDR3 size: 13 residues. Trimming shortened V by 4 bases and J by 9 bases, and 16 bases separated the two germline ends. In DNA form, the CDR3 reads TGTGCCAGCAGTTCCGGGGAGGGGGTCGCGCAGTACTTC. Translated, it gives CASSSGEGVAQYF.

The genes are TRBV24-1 and TRBJ2-3; TRBD1 matches at 9 bases. The CDR3 loop spans 15 amino acids. CDR1 KGHDR and CDR2 SFDVKD come from the germline V gene. V shed 7 bases, J shed 7 bases, and the junction held 11 bases outside the gene matches. Here the CDR3 DNA reads TGTGCCACCAGCGCGCAACAGGGGGCGCGGAATACGCAGTATTTT. Translated, it gives CATSAQQGARNTQYF.

In the case of this clonotype: A clone one base away is much larger, so this may be a read error. The CDR3 sequence is CSVGTYSQETQYF. The DNA of the CDR3 is TGCAGCGTTGGGACCTATTCCCAAGAGACCCAGTACTTC. This chain uses TRBV29-1 with TRBJ2-5; D is undetermined. The germline V gene encodes CDR1 SQVTM and CDR2 ANQGSEA. The V end lost 4 bases, the J end lost 1 base, and 10 bases lay between the germline ends. The CDR3 has 13 residues.

This sequence joins TRBV7-3 and TRBJ2-5; TRBD2 matches at 7 bases. The germline gives CDR1 SGHTA, CDR2 FQGTGA. V was pared by 2 bases and J by 11 bases, with 17 bases of the junction left unmatched. The CDR3 extends over 16 amino acids. The CDR3 is CASSLQRGSNHNEQYF. CDR3 DNA: TGTGCCAGCAGCTTACAACGCGGGAGCAACCACAATGAGCAGTACTTC.

V is TRBV4-2 and J is TRBJ1-5; possible D gene TRBD1, 5 bases. The germline gives CDR1 LGHNA, CDR2 YNFKEQ. V dropped 3 bases and J dropped 0 bases, with 15 bases sitting between them. The CDR3 is 17 residues long. The CDR3 loop reads CASSQAIRGDSNQPQHF. The CDR3 nucleotides read TGTGCCAGCAGCCAGGCCATCCGGGGGGATAGCAATCAGCCCCAGCATTTT.

This clonotype was counted a few times. The V call is TRBV6-2 or TRBV6-3, the J call TRBJ2-7; 7 bases map to TRBD1. The V segment lost 5 bases and the J segment 1 base; nucleotides outside the gene matches: 23. CDR1 and CDR2 from the germline V gene are MNHEY and SVGEGT. CDR3 size: 20 residues. The CDR3 protein is CASSDHRGLGRVRRSYEQYF. Here the CDR3 DNA reads TGTGCCAGCAGTGACCACAGGGGATTAGGCCGGGTCAGAAGGTCCTACGAGCAGTACTTC.

This clonotype was seen a few times. The chain recombines TRBV9 with TRBJ2-3; unclear D gene. Germline assignment: CDR1 SGDLS and CDR2 YYNGEE. The CDR3 has 16 residues. V was cut by 0 bases and J by 1 base, with 12 bases left in between. This CDR3 reads CASSVEASGGTDTQYF. The CDR3 coding sequence is TGTGCCAGCAGCGTAGAAGCCTCGGGCGGCACAGATACGCAGTATTTT.

The rearrangement links TRBV18 to TRBJ1-4; D gene uncertain. The V and J ends lost 10 bases and 6 bases respectively, with 9 bases between them. This CDR3 spans 11 amino acids. Germline lookup yields CDR1 KGHSH and CDR2 LQKENI. The CDR3 here is CATPLDEKLFF. The CDR3 nucleotides are TGTGCCACCCCGTTGGATGAAAAACTGTTTTTT. Full variable domain (rest looked up from reference TRBV18 and TRBJ1-4): NAGVMQNPRHLVRRRGQEARLRCSPMKGHSHVYWYRQLPEEGLKFMVYLQKENIIDESGMPKERFSAEFPKEGPSILRIQQVVRGDSAAYFCATPLDEKLFFGSGTQLSVL.

The chain recombines TRBV20-1 with TRBJ1-5; 10 nucleotides line up with TRBD1. The V segment lost 5 bases and the J segment 1 base; nucleotides outside the gene matches: 8. In germline, CDR1 is DFQATT, CDR2 SNEGSKA (reference sequence). This CDR3 contains 16 residues. The CDR3 loop reads CSAGRTGGMSNQPQHF. The CDR3, as DNA: TGCAGTGCTGGGAGGACAGGGGGTATGAGCAATCAGCCCCAGCATTTT.

This clonotype was observed once. V gene TRBV27 combines with J gene TRBJ2-5, with 7 bases that match TRBD1. The CDR3 is 16 amino acids. CDR1 is MNHEY and CDR2 is SMNVEV in the germline V gene (reference sequence). V lost 5 bases and J lost 2; bases outside the gene matches: 11. CDR3 coding DNA: TGTGCCAGCAGTCTTGGTGTCGGGACAGAACAAGAGACCCAGTACTTC. Encoded protein: CASSLGVGTEQETQYF.

This clonotype was seen a few times. This chain links TRBV9 with TRBJ2-7, with D tentatively TRBD1 (5 bases). With the DNA end fitting TRBJ2-4 better, the J assignment may be wrong. The CDR3 totals 14 residues. Germline V gives CDR1 SGDLS, CDR2 YYNGEE. CDR3 nucleotide sequence: TGTGCCAGCAGTCCTCCGGACACCGACAACATTCAGTACTTC. Protein sequence: CASSPPDTDNIQYF.

This clonotype was observed a handful of times. This chain connects TRBV5-1 to TRBJ2-1; 9 bases align to TRBD2. The length of the CDR3 is 14 residues. The germline CDR1 and CDR2 sequences are SGHRS and YFSETQ. J gave up 10 bases and V 0 bases, and 5 bases lay outside the gene matches. The CDR3 here is CASSLARSGGEQFF. The CDR3 DNA sequence: TGCGCCAGCAGCTTGGCCCGCAGCGGGGGGGAGCAGTTCTTC.

This clonotype was detected a few times. The chain joins TRBV7-2 to TRBJ2-2; D perhaps matches TRBD1 (5 bases). Trimming left V 1 base short and J 4 bases short, with 16 bases between. The length of the CDR3 is 17 residues. Germline V gene data show CDR1 as SGHTA and CDR2 as FQGNSA. This CDR3 is CASSLELAGWATGELFF. DNA of the CDR3: TGTGCCAGCAGCTTAGAATTAGCAGGGTGGGCCACCGGGGAGCTGTTTTTT.

This clonotype was observed a few times. The V and J genes are TRBV27 and TRBJ1-5; D is undetermined. Germline V lookup: CDR1 MNHEY, CDR2 SMNVEV (reference sequence). The CDR3 consists of 13 residues. The germline V and J ends were trimmed by 2 bases and 4 bases, with 6 bases remaining between them. CDR3 region: CASSLQQNQPQHF. The CDR3 DNA reads as TGTGCCAGCAGTTTACAGCAAAATCAGCCCCAGCATTTT.

This clonotype was recorded a few times. The chain is built from TRBV9 and TRBJ2-3, with 9 positions matching TRBD2. Trimming at V came to 3 bases and at J to 2 bases, leaving 4 bases not matched to a gene. The germline V gene encodes CDR1 SGDLS and CDR2 YYNGEE. The CDR3 consists of 15 residues. The CDR3 sequence: CASSGLAENTDTQYF. In DNA, the CDR3 is TGTGCCAGCAGCGGACTAGCGGAGAACACAGATACGCAGTATTTT.

In DNA, the CDR3 is TGCAGTGCTAGAGACCGGAAAGGGTGGTACGAGCAGTACTTC. Amino acid sequence: CSARDRKGWYEQYF. This rearrangement joins TRBV20-1 to TRBJ2-7; no definite D call. Germline assignment: CDR1 DFQATT and CDR2 SNEGSKA (reference sequence). This CDR3 is built from 14 residues. V lost 0 bases, J lost 4 bases, and 13 bases lay in between.

The table lists this clonotype with many counts. The V call is TRBV7-2, the J call TRBJ2-5, with D perhaps matching TRBD1 or TRBD2 (5 bases each). The CDR3 has 16 amino acids. The V end was cut by 3 bases, the J end by 5 bases, with 19 bases between. Looked up from germline, CDR1 is SGHTA and CDR2 is FQGNSA. The chain's CDR3 is CASSFDRGGFAETQYF. The DNA for the CDR3 is TGTGCCAGCAGCTTCGATCGGGGCGGGTTCGCGGAGACCCAGTACTTC. Looking up the rest from reference TRBV7-2 and TRBJ2-5 gives the full variable domain: GAGVSQSPSNKVTEKGKDVELRCDPISGHTALYWYRQSLGQGLEFLIYFQGNSAPDKSGLPSDRFSAERTGGSVSTLTIQRTQQEDSAVYLCASSFDRGGFAETQYFGPGTRLLVL.

This chain's CDR3 is CSATRTGVYEQYF. CDR3 DNA sequence: TGCAGTGCTACCCGGACAGGGGTGTACGAGCAGTACTTC. The chain couples TRBV20-1 to TRBJ2-7, with 9 bases identical to TRBD1. Trimming took 4 bases from V and 4 from J; bases not matched to a gene: 5. Germline V lookup: CDR1 DFQATT, CDR2 SNEGSKA (reference sequence). The CDR3 covers 13 residues.

This clonotype was observed a handful of times. The rearrangement uses TRBV20-1 and TRBJ2-3, with 11 positions matching TRBD1. With V trimmed by 6 bases and J by 2 bases, 10 bases remained unmatched. The CDR3 totals 16 residues. From germline, CDR1 is DFQATT and CDR2 SNEGSKA (reference sequence). CDR3 sequence (DNA): TGCAGTGCCACCCTAGGGACAGGGGGAATCACAGATACGCAGTATTTT. Translation: CSATLGTGGITDTQYF.

This clonotype was seen repeatedly, ten times or more. This sequence joins TRBV29-1 and TRBJ2-6; D remains ambiguous. Looked up from germline, CDR1 is SQVTM and CDR2 is ANQGSEA. Trimming removed 3 bases from V and 4 bases from J, with 10 bases in between. The CDR3 contains 14 residues. The CDR3 bases are TGCAGCGTTGATGGCGGATCCGGGGCCAACGTCCTGACTTTC. Encoded protein: CSVDGGSGANVLTF.

The chain joins TRBV20-1 to TRBJ2-3; the D is unclear. The CDR3 sequence is 12 residues long. V was clipped by 0 bases and J by 6 bases, with 7 bases between them. From germline, CDR1 is DFQATT and CDR2 SNEGSKA (reference sequence). The CDR3 region is CSARDWVDTQYF. In DNA form, the CDR3 reads TGCAGTGCTAGAGATTGGGTGGATACGCAGTATTTT.

The chain combines TRBV29-1 with TRBJ2-3, with 13 positions matching TRBD2. V lost 4 bases to trimming and J lost 4 bases; unmatched junction nucleotides: 5. The length of the CDR3 is 15 residues. Looked up from germline, CDR1 is SQVTM and CDR2 is ANQGSEA. CDR3 sequence reads: CSVGWTSGSADTQYF. DNA of the CDR3: TGCAGCGTTGGATGGACTAGCGGGAGTGCAGATACGCAGTATTTT.

This clonotype came up a few times. V gene TRBV5-1 combines with J gene TRBJ2-7; 7 bases agree with TRBD1. The CDR3 extends over 14 amino acids. CDR1 and CDR2 (germline): SGHRS, YFSETQ. V lost 4 bases and J lost 3; bases outside the gene matches: 7. CDR3 nucleotide sequence: TGCGCCAGCAGCCCTCCGGGGACAGTCTACGAGCAGTACTTC. This codes for CASSPPGTVYEQYF.

The table lists this clonotype with a few counts. The gene calls are TRBV7-3 and TRBJ2-7; D might be TRBD1 (5 bases). Trimming took off 4 bases at V and 6 bases at J, with 16 bases between the two ends. In germline, CDR1 is SGHTA, CDR2 FQGTGA. The CDR3 is 14 residues long. This CDR3 reads CASSSTAGAIEQYF. CDR3 bases: TGTGCCAGCAGCTCTACCGCTGGGGCCATCGAGCAGTACTTC.

This clonotype occurred many times. The chain recombines TRBV5-1 with TRBJ2-3, with D perhaps TRBD1 (6 bases). Germline V gene data show CDR1 as SGHRS and CDR2 as YFSETQ. The CDR3 sequence is 13 residues long. V gave up 4 bases and J gave up 1 base, with 7 bases separating them. The CDR3 bases are TGCGCCAGCAGCGGGGGCGGCACAGATACGCAGTATTTT. Protein: CASSGGGTDTQYF.

There are many counts of this clonotype. The chain links TRBV7-2 to TRBJ2-1, with D tentatively TRBD1 (5 bases). V was cut by 1 base and J by 7 bases, with 14 bases left in between. CDR3 size: 15 residues. CDR1 is SGHTA, CDR2 FQGNSA, per germline. CDR3 amino acids: CASSLDQGWGNEQFF. CDR3 nucleotide sequence: TGTGCCAGCAGCTTAGACCAGGGCTGGGGAAATGAGCAGTTCTTC.